The 10 T cell receptor beta chains below all came from one sample that was sequenced in a study of cytomegalovirus exposure and HLA in healthy donors. The PCR was carried out with 60 Vbeta primers and 13 Jbeta primers. The repertoire was sequenced with immunoSEQ multiplex PCR; TCRdb's copy has only in-frame clones and lacks some. The repertoire has approximately 140,000 clones, 73% of them found once; the top ten carry 1% to 1.5%. The source material was PBMCs. The receptors shown here come from a woman between 40 and 55 years old in good health and CMV-seronegative.

DNA for the CDR3: TGTGCCAGCAGTGAGGGACTAGCGTACCATGAGCAGTTCTTC. Protein product: CASSEGLAYHEQFF. The chain carries TRBV2 and TRBJ2-1, with 10 nucleotides matching TRBD2. Germline trimming cut 3 bases from V and 8 bases from J; bases unmatched to any gene: 4. The CDR3 has 14 residues. Germline CDR1 SNHLY, CDR2 FYNNEI. The complete variable domain, with remaining parts taken from reference TRBV2 and TRBJ2-1, reads EPEVTQTPSHQVTQMGQEVILRCVPISNHLYFYWYRQILGQKVEFLVSFYNNEISEKSEIFDDQFSVERPDGSNFTLKIRSTKLEDSAMYFCASSEGLAYHEQFFGPGTRLTVL.

V is TRBV18 and J is TRBJ1-4, with D tentatively TRBD1 (5 bases). The CDR3 is 17 amino acids. Per the germline V gene, CDR1 is KGHSH and CDR2 is LQKENI. V lost 6 bases and J 7 bases, leaving 24 bases between the germline ends. The CDR3 region has the DNA TGTGCCAGCTCCCCAAGATACGGACACGCGAGGAGTGAAAAACTGTTTTTT. Protein sequence: CASSPRYGHARSEKLFF.

On this clone: The junction departs from the called germline gene at one end, perhaps through a read error. V is TRBV7-7 and J is TRBJ2-1; 10 positions match TRBD1. The CDR3 length is 14 residues. Germline CDR1 reads SSHAT; CDR2 reads FNYEAQ (reference sequence). CDR3 in amino acids: CASSLGQGDNEQFF. The CDR3, as DNA: TGTGCTAGCAGCTTAGGACAGGGGGACAATGAGCAGTTCTTC. Complete variable domain (other parts from reference TRBV7-7 and TRBJ2-1): GAGVSQSPRYKVTKRGQDVTLRCDPISSHATLYWYQQALGQGPEFLTYFNYEAQPDKSGLPSDRFSAERPEGSISTLTIQRTEQRDSAMYRCASSLGQGDNEQFFGPGTRLTVL.

The J gene is TRBJ2-3, the V gene TRBV27; TRBD2 agrees at 7 bases. J was trimmed by 1 base and V by 3 bases; bases with no gene match: 7. The germline gives CDR1 MNHEY, CDR2 SMNVEV (reference sequence). The CDR3 loop spans 16 amino acids. In nucleotides, the CDR3 is TGTGCCAGCAGTTTCGTCGGTAGCGGGCGCACAGATACGCAGTATTTT. Translation gives CASSFVGSGRTDTQYF.

V and J are TRBV2 and TRBJ2-7; weak D call: TRBD1 (6 bases). The length of the CDR3 is 12 residues. V was shortened by 6 bases and J by 5 bases, with 11 bases between the two germline ends. The germline gives CDR1 SNHLY, CDR2 FYNNEI. The CDR3 protein is CASSRDMNEQYV. DNA for the CDR3: TGTGCCAGCAGCCGGGACATGAACGAGCAGTACGTC.

The V call is TRBV7-8, the J call TRBJ1-2; no definite D call. CDR3 size: 13 residues. Germline values: CDR1 SGHVS, CDR2 FQNEAQ. The V and J ends lost 3 bases and 3 bases respectively, with 8 bases between them. For the CDR3, the DNA is TGTGCCAGCAGCTTTTCTATAGACTATGGCTACACCTTC. Translating it yields CASSFSIDYGYTF.

This chain joins TRBV29-1 and TRBJ2-3; tentatively, D is TRBD1 (5 bases). With 7 bases removed from V and 4 bases from J, the gap between germline ends came to 18 bases. CDR1 and CDR2 (germline): SQVTM, ANQGSEA. The CDR3 totals 14 residues. CDR3 DNA: TGCAGCGCGCTGTCCAGGGCGTCGGCAGATACGCAGTATTTT. Its protein is CSALSRASADTQYF.

The J gene is TRBJ1-2, the V gene TRBV28, with a tentative D call TRBD1 (5 bases). V gave up 4 bases and J gave up 2 bases, with 8 bases separating them. Germline assignment: CDR1 MDHEN and CDR2 SYDVKM. The CDR3 totals 13 residues. CDR3 protein: CASSSQENYGYTF. The CDR3 DNA reads as TGTGCCAGCAGTTCACAGGAAAACTATGGCTACACCTTC.

The table lists this clone with a few counts. This chain uses TRBV5-5 with TRBJ2-2; tentatively, D is TRBD1 (5 bases). CDR3 length equals 13 residues. CDR1 is SGHKS, CDR2 YYEKEE, per germline (reference sequence). Trimming took off 3 bases at V and 6 bases at J, with 9 bases between the two ends. CDR3 nucleotides: TGTGCCAGCAGCTCGCAGGGTTCCGGGGAGCTGTTTTTT. Translation gives CASSSQGSGELFF.

The count of this clone is one. At one end the junction does not follow the germline gene, possibly because of a read error. This chain connects TRBV27 to TRBJ1-2; no firm D call. The germline V gene encodes CDR1 MNHEY and CDR2 SMNVEV (reference sequence). The CDR3 loop spans 13 amino acids. DNA for the CDR3: TGTGCCAGCTCGACTTCGGGTAACGATGGCTACACCTTC. Protein sequence: CASSTSGNDGYTF.